This T cell receptor (beta chain) came from a study of blood T cells in healthy people across ages. This CDR3 is 19 amino acids long. J was trimmed by 0 bases and V by 3 bases; bases with no gene match: 9. Per the germline V gene, CDR1 is SGDLS and CDR2 is YYNGEE. Primed by a sample-barcoded 5' primer and a J-beta primer mix, a second PCR proceeded for roughly 6 to 12 cycles. TCRdb passed the 5' RACE reads through MiXCR, listing each CDR3 protein once. This sample yields 850,000 to 1,000,000 distinct CDR3 sequences, of which roughly 48% are seen a single time; around an eighth belongs to the top ten.

The chain combines TRBV9 with TRBJ2-5; 15 bases are shared with TRBD2. The sequence was obtained from a young man in good health. Material for sequencing was blood. The CDR3 DNA sequence: TGTGCCAGCAGCGCAGGACTAGCGGGGGGGGACCTGTACCAAGAGACCCAGTACTTC. Translation: CASSAGLAGGDLYQETQYF.